This T cell receptor beta chain is from a study of blood T cell repertoires in COVID-19. Study as a whole: The cDNA or gDNA used as material had been derived from T cells, B-cell-depleted T cells, or PBMCs.

Self-reported history from a screening survey and questionnaire set each donor's cohort. Cohort 3 recovered donors had two negative PCRs, clearance, or symptom resolution. Using immunoSEQ multiplex PCR, the repertoire was profiled, and TCRdb retains in-frame clones only, with some absent. Of a few hundred thousand clones in the sample, roughly 89% were seen once. Deletions cut 7 bases from V and 5 bases from J, with 12 bases between. CDR1 and CDR2 (germline): SNHLY, FYNNEI. The CDR3 has 13 residues. The receptor was isolated from a woman in her 30s who had recovered from COVID-19. The source material was PBMCs or T cells enriched from blood (not recorded which). The J gene is TRBJ2-1, the V gene TRBV2; tentatively, D is TRBD1 (6 bases). The CDR3 sequence: CASTRTADNEQFF. The CDR3 region has the DNA TGTGCCAGCACCCGGACAGCTGACAATGAGCAGTTCTTC.